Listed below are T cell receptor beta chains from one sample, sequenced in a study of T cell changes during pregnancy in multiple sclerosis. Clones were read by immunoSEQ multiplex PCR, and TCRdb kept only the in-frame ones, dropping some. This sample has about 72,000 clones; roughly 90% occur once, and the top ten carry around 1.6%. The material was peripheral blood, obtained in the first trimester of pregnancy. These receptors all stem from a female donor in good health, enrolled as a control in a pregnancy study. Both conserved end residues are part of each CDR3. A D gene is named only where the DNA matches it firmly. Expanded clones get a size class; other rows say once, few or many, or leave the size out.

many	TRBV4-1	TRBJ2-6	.	TGCGCCAGCAGCAGCGTCGGAAAGGACGTCCTGACTTTC	CASSSVGKDVLTF
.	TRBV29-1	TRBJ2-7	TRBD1	TGCAGCGTGTTAACAGGGGGCGGTTACGAGCAGTACTTC	CSVLTGGGYEQYF
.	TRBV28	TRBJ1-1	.	TGTGCCAGCAGTTTGCCAGGGGAGAACACTGAAGCTTTCTTT	CASSLPGENTEAFF
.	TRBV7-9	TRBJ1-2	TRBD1	TGTGCCAGCAGCTTAGACGACAGGGGGTCTGTCGGCTACACCTTC	CASSLDDRGSVGYTF
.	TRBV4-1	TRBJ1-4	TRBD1	TGCGCCAGCAGCCCGACAGGGGGCCGGGAAAAACTGTTTTTT	CASSPTGGREKLFF
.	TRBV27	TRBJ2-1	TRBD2	TGTGCCAGCAGTTTAGAGGCGGGAGGGTACAATGAGCAGTTCTTC	CASSLEAGGYNEQFF
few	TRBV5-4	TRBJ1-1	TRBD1	TGTGCCAGCAGCTCGGGACAGAGAAACATGAACACTGAAGCTTTCTTT	CASSSGQRNMNTEAFF
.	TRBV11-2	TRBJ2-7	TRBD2	TGTGCCAGCAGCTTAGTCGGCTGGGGAGGGGCCGCTTCCTCCTACGAGCAGTACTTC	CASSLVGWGGAASSYEQYF
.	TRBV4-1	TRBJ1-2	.	TGCGCCAGCAGCCAAGAGGCCAGGGCCTATGGCTACACCTTC	CASSQEARAYGYTF
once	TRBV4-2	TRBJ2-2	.	TGTGCCAGCAGCCAAGAGACACGAGACACCGGGGAGCTGTTTTTT	CASSQETRDTGELFF
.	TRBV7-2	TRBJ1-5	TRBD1	TGTGCCAGCAGCCCCGGGGACAGGGGGTCTGGTCAGCCCCAGCATTTT	CASSPGDRGSGQPQHF
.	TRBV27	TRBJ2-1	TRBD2	TGTGCCAGCAGGTCGGGAACTAGCGGAAGTAATGAGCAGTTCTTC	CASRSGTSGSNEQFF
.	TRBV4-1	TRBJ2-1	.	TGCGCCAGCAGCCAACCTCTAGTTCAACGTTCTCTCTCTCACTACAATGAGCAGTTCTTC	CASSQPLVQRSLSHYNEQFF
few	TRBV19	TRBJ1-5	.	TGTGCCAGTAGTATCGAACAGGGATCGGGCAATCAGCCCCAGCATTTT	CASSIEQGSGNQPQHF
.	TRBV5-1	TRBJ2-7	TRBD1	TGCGCCAGCAGCCAGACAGGGGTCAACGAGCAGTACTTC	CASSQTGVNEQYF
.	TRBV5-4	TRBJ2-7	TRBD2	TGTGCCAGCAGCCCGGTAGCGGGAGGAAGCTCCTACGAGCAGTACTTC	CASSPVAGGSSYEQYF
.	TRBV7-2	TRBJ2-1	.	TGTGCCAGCAACCTATATGGAGCGGGGACACGGAATGAGCAGTTCTTC	CASNLYGAGTRNEQFF
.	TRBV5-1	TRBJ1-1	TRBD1	TGCGCCAGCAGCTCACAGGGGGGGGTCATGAACACTGAAGCTTTCTTT	CASSSQGGVMNTEAFF
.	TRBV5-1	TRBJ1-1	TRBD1	TGCGCCAGCAGCTTGAACAGGGGTCCGAACACTGAAGCTTTCTTT	CASSLNRGPNTEAFF
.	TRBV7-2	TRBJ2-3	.	TGTGCCAGCAGCAGGGGGGGGCTCTACACAGATACGCAGTATTTT	CASSRGGLYTDTQYF
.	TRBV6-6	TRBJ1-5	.	TGTGCCAGCAGTTACGACCCATGGAGGGATCAGCCCCAGCATTTT	CASSYDPWRDQPQHF
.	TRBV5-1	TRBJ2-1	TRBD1	TGCGCCAGCACCACACCGGGACAGGGGGCGAGAGGGTCCTACAATGAGCAGTTCTTC	CASTTPGQGARGSYNEQFF
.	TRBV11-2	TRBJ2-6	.	TGTGCCAGCAGCCCCCTAAGGAGCTCTGGGGCCAACGTCCTGACTTTC	CASSPLRSSGANVLTF
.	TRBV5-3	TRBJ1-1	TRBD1	TGTGCCAGAAGCTTGCAGGGGGACACTGAAGCTTTCTTT	CARSLQGDTEAFF
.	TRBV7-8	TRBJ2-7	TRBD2	TGTGCCAGCAGCCGGACTAGCGGGCAGACCTACGAGCAGTACTTC	CASSRTSGQTYEQYF
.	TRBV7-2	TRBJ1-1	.	TGTGCCAGCAGCCCCTCCCCGGGGGTCACTGAAGCTTTCTTT	CASSPSPGVTEAFF
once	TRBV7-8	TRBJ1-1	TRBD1	TGTGCCAGCAGCTTCACAGGGGACACTGAAGCTTTCTTT	CASSFTGDTEAFF
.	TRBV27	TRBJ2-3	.	TGTGCCAGCAGTTATCCCGAGCGGAACATCACAGATACGCAGTATTTT	CASSYPERNITDTQYF
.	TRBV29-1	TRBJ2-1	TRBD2	TGCAGCGTTCTGGGGGGGCTAGCGGGAGTAGGTAATGAGCAGTTCTTC	CSVLGGLAGVGNEQFF
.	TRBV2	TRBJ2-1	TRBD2	TGTGCCAGCAGGGGAGCGGGACTACAGAGCTCCTACAATGAGCAGTTCTTC	CASRGAGLQSSYNEQFF
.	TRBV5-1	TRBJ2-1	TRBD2	TGCGCCAGCAGCACCAGCGGGAGGGGGAATGAGCAGTTCTTC	CASSTSGRGNEQFF
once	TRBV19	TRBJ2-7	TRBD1	TGTGCCAGTAGTATGACAGGGACCTACGAGCAGTACTTC	CASSMTGTYEQYF
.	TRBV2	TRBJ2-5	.	TGTGCCAGCATCTTGTACAGTCAGCAAGAGACCCAGTACTTC	CASILYSQQETQYF
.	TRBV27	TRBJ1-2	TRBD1	TGTACCAGCAGGCCTGGGCTGGGGACAGGGGATGGCTACACCTTC	CTSRPGLGTGDGYTF
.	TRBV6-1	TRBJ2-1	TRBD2	TGTGCCAGCACCTTAGCGGGAGGGCACAATGAGCAGTTCTTC	CASTLAGGHNEQFF
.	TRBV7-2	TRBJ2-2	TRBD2	TGTGCCAGCAGCTATAGCGGGAGGAACACCGGGGAGCTGTTTTTT	CASSYSGRNTGELFF
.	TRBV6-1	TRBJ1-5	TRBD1	TGTGCCAGCAGTGGAACTCCGGGACAGGCGAATCAGCCCCAGCATTTT	CASSGTPGQANQPQHF
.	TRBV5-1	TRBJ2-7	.	TGCGCCAGCAGCTTGCACGGACAGTCCTACGAGCAGTACTTC	CASSLHGQSYEQYF
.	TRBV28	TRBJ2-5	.	TGTGCCAGCAGATACAGCGACGGGGTAGAGACCCAGTACTTC	CASRYSDGVETQYF
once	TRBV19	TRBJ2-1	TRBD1	TGTGCCAGTAGTTCGGGACAGGGGCTCTACAATGAGCAGTTCTTC	CASSSGQGLYNEQFF
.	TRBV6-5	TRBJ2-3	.	TGTGCCAGCAGCCCCGGAAAGCGGAGCACAGATACGCAGTATTTT	CASSPGKRSTDTQYF
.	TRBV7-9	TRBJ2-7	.	TGTGCCAGCAGCAGCAGCGGTGGTCGGGGGTACGAGCAGTACTTC	CASSSSGGRGYEQYF
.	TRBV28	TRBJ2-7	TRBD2	TGTGCCAGCAGTTTAAGCGGGAGGGCCGCCGAGCAGTACTTC	CASSLSGRAAEQYF
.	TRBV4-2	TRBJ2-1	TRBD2	TGTGCCAGCAGCCAAGTGGAGGGCACTAGCGGGATTAATGAGCAGTTCTTC	CASSQVEGTSGINEQFF
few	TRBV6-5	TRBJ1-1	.	TGTGCCAGCAGTTCTAGCAATGGGCGGACTGAAGCTTTCTTT	CASSSSNGRTEAFF
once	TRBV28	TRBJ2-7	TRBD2	TGTGCCAGCAGGACGGGAGCGGGAGTCTACGAGCAGTACTTC	CASRTGAGVYEQYF
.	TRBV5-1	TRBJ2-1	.	TGCGCCAGCAGCTCCCTAGGCGGCAATGAGCAGTTCTTC	CASSSLGGNEQFF
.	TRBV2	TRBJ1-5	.	TGTGCCAGCAGTTCTCAGGGAAATCAGCCCCAGCATTTT	CASSSQGNQPQHF
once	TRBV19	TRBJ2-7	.	TGTGCCAGTAGTATCGTAGCGGCCTCCTACGAGCAGTACTTC	CASSIVAASYEQYF
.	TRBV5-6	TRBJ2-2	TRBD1	TGTGCCAGCAGCATGAACAGGGGGCGCGTGGCCGGGGAGCTGTTTTTT	CASSMNRGRVAGELFF
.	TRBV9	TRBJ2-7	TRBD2	TGTGCCAGCAGCGTAGAGGCGGGAGTCGGATACGAGCAGTACTTC	CASSVEAGVGYEQYF
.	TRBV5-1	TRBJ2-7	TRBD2	TGCGCCAGCAGCTTGGGGGGGACTACACCTAACGAGCAGTACTTC	CASSLGGTTPNEQYF
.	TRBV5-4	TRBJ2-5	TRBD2	TGTGCCAGCAGCTTAGCAAAAGGGACTAGCGGGAGTAAGACCCAGTACTTC	CASSLAKGTSGSKTQYF
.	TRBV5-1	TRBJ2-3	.	TGCGCCAGCAGCTTGCGTGGGCCCACCACAGATACGCAGTATTTT	CASSLRGPTTDTQYF
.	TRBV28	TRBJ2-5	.	TGTGCCAGCAGCCTCCGACAGGGACTTAAAGAGACCCAGTACTTC	CASSLRQGLKETQYF